This T cell receptor (beta chain) was documented in a study of naive and memory T cell subsets (dated by TCRdb to the late 2010s). General notes on the study: The study applied an open-source, UMI-based TCR alpha and beta sequencing pipeline to sorted naive and memory peripheral blood T cell subsets. RNA was DNase-treated and reverse transcribed with TCR constant-region primers, mostly using SuperScript III. IgG serology results and the functional CMV T cell responses were in complete agreement.

Comment on this clonotype: Its antigen remains undetermined. Base quality data are lacking; no much larger clone is found one base away.

Separate amplification of TCR alpha and beta chain libraries was performed from the second PCR step onward. To determine each donor's CMV status, fresh PBMCs were stimulated overnight with CMV viral lysate, and IFNgamma production from CD4+ T cells was then assessed. CD4 T cells were positively selected with Miltenyi beads, followed by positive selection of CD8 T cells from the CD4-negative fraction. After staining for CD3, CD4, CD8, CD45RA, CD27 and a live/dead dye, cells were sorted on a BD Aria II into four subsets based on CD45RA and CD27. A few healthy volunteers provided blood, and the blood of each volunteer was split into CD4 and CD8 T cells and then into four differentiation subsets. Around 130 ml of peripheral blood was taken from each donor, and PBMC were separated by density-gradient centrifugation on Ficoll-Paque PLUS. Sorted cells were lysed in RLT buffer, after which RNA was extracted using a Qiagen RNeasy kit and stored at -80 degrees C.

What the authors observed across the whole study: Gini index rose and Shannon and inverse Simpson diversity fell from naive through CM, EM and EMRA in both CD4 and CD8 cells. Each clonotype was defined as a single alpha or beta chain sequence rather than as a paired alpha/beta receptor. RNA-based TCR counts may be affected by expression changes linked to T cell activation and differentiation. TCR abundance followed a power law whose exponent differed between naive and memory subsets but was consistent across the three individuals. The repertoire findings for the naive and memory subsets could not be validated, as no ground truth was available. After error correction, only a single occurrence was seen for over 95% of naive TCR sequences, so much steeper abundance distributions were produced than in memory subsets. A few larger clonotypes were present in naive repertoires, especially CD8 naive repertoires, and these clonotypes were possibly memory cells re-expressing CD45RA.

The library was obtained by UMI-ligation and nested PCR. To cover both TRBC1 and TRBC2, the beta constant-region primer consisted of an equimolar mix of two oligonucleotides. A single-stranded oligonucleotide bearing the SP2 primer plus a 12-nucleotide UMI was ligated onto the 3' end of the cDNA by T4 RNA ligase 1. The ligated cDNA went through four rounds of PCR with nested alpha and beta constant-region primers together with the SP2 primer. The ligation reaction was incubated at 16°C for about 20-24 hours. PCR2 was typically run as a SYBR Green qPCR and stopped at a predetermined threshold to prevent over-amplification. Every purification after the first one was done using Agencourt AMPure XP magnetic beads. Libraries were quantified by Qubit and checked on a TapeStation, with a main peak expected near 650 bp. Pooled libraries were sequenced on an Illumina MiSeq with v2 2x251 paired-end kits, typically giving roughly 0.95-2.3 million reads per sample. Each sample library was pooled at around 4 nM, and roughly 4.5-7% PhiX was included to improve cluster recognition. In the authors' own workflow: Decombinator assigned V and J genes to Demultiplexor-processed FASTQ reads by tag matching, allowing a single base-pair mismatch. By using UMIs, Collapsinator corrected both sequencing errors and the frequency errors caused by PCR heterogeneity. TCRs were translated and CDR3s were extracted from the conserved cysteine to the FGXG phenylalanine by CDR3Translator, with non-productive sequences being flagged. Repertoires were subsampled to equal numbers of UMI-defined TCRs before Gini, Shannon entropy and inverse Simpson indices were calculated. Within the linear range, a power law was fitted by maximum likelihood to the distributions of clonotype abundance. When run on a single naive CD8 sample, MIGEC and the pipeline yielded similar UMI counts, similar unique TCR numbers and similar clonal distributions. In one analysis, naive TCRs also found in any memory subset of the same donor were removed from the naive repertoire. Repertoires were searched for several thousand CMV-associated CDR3 sequences compiled from VDJdb and a published dataset. Starting from the raw public reads, TCRdb applied fastp trimming at Q25, assembled clones with MiXCR and retained in-frame beta chains. Each record represents a unique CDR3 protein, reported with the most common genes and DNA among its rows. It is TCRdb's table, rather than the study itself, that gives the V and J calls and clone size. The sample table shows 140,000 to 150,000 distinct CDR3 sequences, and more than 15% are seen once. Of the sample, just over 0.14% is held by the ten largest clones.

V loses 8 bases at its end and J loses 6 bases; junction bases beyond the gene matches: 13. From the germline V gene (reference sequence), CDR1 is LNHDA and CDR2 is SQIVND. Taken from cysteine to phenylalanine, the CDR3 has 15 residues. The sequence is cut down to CDR3 DNA, 45 bases in frame from base 1. The specimen sequenced was naive CD4+ T cells from blood. What this sample's cell subset or site label stands for: naive T cells, CD45RA high CD27+. In this chain, TRBV19 is recombined with TRBJ1-5; 7 nucleotides in the junction match TRBD1. This sequence originates from a human donor in good health. The CDR3 amino acid sequence is: CASDVGGRFRQPQHF. The nucleotide sequence reads as follows: TGTGCCAGTGACGTAGGGGGCAGATTTCGTCAGCCCCAGCATTTT.